This entry describes one TCR beta chain. Its antigen remains unknown. The germline V gene has CDR1 SGHTA and CDR2 FQGNSA. V trimming: 6 bases; J trimming: 7 bases; junction bases outside the gene matches: 4. The CDR3 sequence is 15 residues long. TCRdb itself ran the RT-PCR reads through MiXCR, one entry per CDR3 protein. The sample includes about 500,000 distinct CDR3 sequences, approximately 13% of them seen just once. This specimen belongs to a study of response to subunit inactivated influenza vaccine. Study findings and constraints: The authors suggested that few new T cells are recruited per seasonal influenza vaccination.

This specimen was PBMCs from blood, taken 35 to 45 days after vaccination. This receptor was identified in a man between 50 and 59 years old who received an inactivated influenza vaccine. The chain joins TRBV7-2 to TRBJ1-6; 12 bases are shared with TRBD1. The CDR3 loop is CASRTGTGGNSPLHF. The CDR3 DNA sequence: TGTGCCAGCAGAACCGGGACAGGGGGCAATTCACCCCTCCACTTT.